A selection of T cell receptor beta chains follows, all from one sample in a study of early T cells in non-severe SARS-CoV-2 infection. TCRdb re-called the 5' RACE reads through MiXCR, storing one row per CDR3 protein. The sample has over 80,000 distinct CDR3 sequences; 14% are singletons. The specimen sequenced was whole blood. The receptors originated from an adult who was a healthcare worker with PCR-confirmed SARS-CoV-2 infection or an uninfected control (not recorded which). The CDR3 runs from the conserved cysteine through the conserved F or W. The D gene is left open where the match is weak. The size field is filled for only some rows; it gives once, few, many or a size class.

d_call: TRBD1; clone_size: NA; v_call: TRBV11-2; j_call: TRBJ1-1; cdr3_length: 16; cdr3_nt: TGTGCCAGCAGCTTAGGGGGAAACAGGGGAGGGACTGAAGCTTTCTTT; cdr3_aa: CASSLGGNRGGTEAFF
d_call: NA; clone_size: NA; v_call: TRBV29-1; j_call: TRBJ2-3; cdr3_length: 13; cdr3_nt: TGCAGCGTTGGACTAGGGGGTACAGATACGCAGTATTTT; cdr3_aa: CSVGLGGTDTQYF
d_call: NA; clone_size: few; v_call: TRBV9; j_call: TRBJ2-7; cdr3_length: 16; cdr3_nt: TGTGCCAGCAGCGCTGGGACCGGACGGAGCTCCTACGAGCAGTACTTC; cdr3_aa: CASSAGTGRSSYEQYF
d_call: NA; clone_size: many; v_call: TRBV12-3/TRBV12-4; j_call: TRBJ2-2; cdr3_length: 14; cdr3_nt: TGTGCCAGCAGTTACGGGGGCCGGACCGGGGAGCTGTTTTTT; cdr3_aa: CASSYGGRTGELFF
d_call: NA; clone_size: NA; v_call: TRBV2; j_call: TRBJ2-1; cdr3_length: 14; cdr3_nt: TGTGCCAGCACCCCCCAAGCCACGTACGATGAGCAGTTCTTC; cdr3_aa: CASTPQATYDEQFF
d_call: NA; clone_size: few; v_call: TRBV5-4; j_call: TRBJ2-5; cdr3_length: 12; cdr3_nt: TGTGCCTTCCAGCGGGTTGAAGAGACCCAGTACTTC; cdr3_aa: CAFQRVEETQYF
d_call: NA; clone_size: NA; v_call: TRBV12-3/TRBV12-4; j_call: TRBJ2-7; cdr3_length: 13; cdr3_nt: TGTGCCAGCAGTTTACACCCAGGGAGCGAGCAGTACTTC; cdr3_aa: CASSLHPGSEQYF
d_call: NA; clone_size: few; v_call: TRBV28; j_call: TRBJ1-2; cdr3_length: 11; cdr3_nt: TGTGCCAGCAGTTTGGGAACACAGGAGATATTC; cdr3_aa: CASSLGTQEIF
d_call: NA; clone_size: few; v_call: TRBV7-3; j_call: TRBJ2-3; cdr3_length: 14; cdr3_nt: TGTGCCAGCAGCTTAGGGGCAGGGTCAGATACGCAGTATTTT; cdr3_aa: CASSLGAGSDTQYF
d_call: NA; clone_size: NA; v_call: TRBV5-1; j_call: TRBJ1-6; cdr3_length: 15; cdr3_nt: TGCGCCAGCAGCTTAAGACGCGCGAATAATTCACCCCTCCACTTT; cdr3_aa: CASSLRRANNSPLHF
d_call: NA; clone_size: NA; v_call: TRBV4-3; j_call: TRBJ2-3; cdr3_length: 15; cdr3_nt: TGCGCCAGCAGCCAAGATAAGGCAGGGACAGATACGCAGTATTTT; cdr3_aa: CASSQDKAGTDTQYF
d_call: NA; clone_size: few; v_call: TRBV28; j_call: TRBJ1-3; cdr3_length: 10; cdr3_nt: TGTGCCAGCAGCGGAAACACCATATATTTT; cdr3_aa: CASSGNTIYF
d_call: NA; clone_size: NA; v_call: TRBV6-5; j_call: TRBJ2-6; cdr3_length: 14; cdr3_nt: TGTGCCAGCAGTTATATCTCTGGGGCCAACGTCCTGACTTTC; cdr3_aa: CASSYISGANVLTF
d_call: TRBD1; clone_size: few; v_call: TRBV6-5; j_call: TRBJ1-1; cdr3_length: 14; cdr3_nt: TGTGCCAGCAGTCCGGACAGGGTTAACACTGAAGCTTTCTTT; cdr3_aa: CASSPDRVNTEAFF
d_call: NA; clone_size: NA; v_call: TRBV28; j_call: TRBJ1-5; cdr3_length: 11; cdr3_nt: TGTGCCAGCGGGCGCAATCAGCCCCAGCATTTT; cdr3_aa: CASGRNQPQHF
d_call: NA; clone_size: NA; v_call: TRBV12-3/TRBV12-4; j_call: TRBJ1-5; cdr3_length: 14; cdr3_nt: TGTGCCAGCACTTCACAGGGATGGAATCAGCCCCAGCATTTT; cdr3_aa: CASTSQGWNQPQHF
d_call: NA; clone_size: NA; v_call: TRBV12-3/TRBV12-4; j_call: TRBJ1-3; cdr3_length: 12; cdr3_nt: TGTGCCAGCAGTTTCATCGGAAACACCATATATTTT; cdr3_aa: CASSFIGNTIYF
d_call: TRBD1; clone_size: few; v_call: TRBV11-2; j_call: TRBJ1-6; cdr3_length: 15; cdr3_nt: TGTGCCAGCAGCTCGACAGGGGGCCAGGGTTCACCCCTCCACTTT; cdr3_aa: CASSSTGGQGSPLHF
d_call: TRBD1; clone_size: few; v_call: TRBV4-3; j_call: TRBJ1-4; cdr3_length: 17; cdr3_nt: TGCGCCAGCAGCCAGACCGGGACAGGGGGAACCTTTGAAAAACTGTTTTTT; cdr3_aa: CASSQTGTGGTFEKLFF
d_call: NA; clone_size: NA; v_call: TRBV29-1; j_call: TRBJ2-2; cdr3_length: 14; cdr3_nt: TGCAGCGTCGTCAGGGATCCTTACACCGGGGAGCTGTTTTTT; cdr3_aa: CSVVRDPYTGELFF
d_call: NA; clone_size: NA; v_call: TRBV14; j_call: TRBJ2-7; cdr3_length: 13; cdr3_nt: TGTGCCAGCAGCCAAGATCGGGGCTACGAGCAGTACTTC; cdr3_aa: CASSQDRGYEQYF
d_call: TRBD1; clone_size: NA; v_call: TRBV7-9; j_call: TRBJ1-4; cdr3_length: 15; cdr3_nt: TGTGCCAGCAGTACCGGGGACAGGACTAATGAAAAACTGTTTTTT; cdr3_aa: CASSTGDRTNEKLFF
d_call: NA; clone_size: NA; v_call: TRBV12-5; j_call: TRBJ2-7; cdr3_length: 16; cdr3_nt: TGTGCTAGTGGCTCCCCTGGAAACCTCCTATCCTACGAGCAGTACTTC; cdr3_aa: CASGSPGNLLSYEQYF
d_call: TRBD1; clone_size: few; v_call: TRBV5-6; j_call: TRBJ1-2; cdr3_length: 15; cdr3_nt: TGTGCCAGCCACGGGACAGGGAGGCTATCCTATGGCTACACCTTC; cdr3_aa: CASHGTGRLSYGYTF